These 8 T cell receptor beta chains originate from one sample sequenced in a study of blood T cell repertoires in COVID-19. Clones were read by immunoSEQ multiplex PCR, and TCRdb kept only the in-frame ones, dropping some. The sample gives some 200,000 clones, roughly nine tenths of which show up once; approximately 3.3% is in the top ten. Sequencing was done on a sample of PBMCs or T cells enriched from blood (not recorded which). Source of these receptors: a woman aged 50 to 60 in a cohort exposed to, infected with or recovered from COVID-19 (not recorded which).

This chain links TRBV10-3 with TRBJ2-3; TRBD2 agrees at 9 bases. The CDR3 runs 13 residues. The trim removed 9 bases at V and 5 bases at J, leaving 6 bases unmatched. Germline lookup yields CDR1 ENHRY and CDR2 SYGVKD. The CDR3 region has the DNA TGTGCCATAGCGGGGGGAAGCCTAGATACGCAGTATTTT. Protein product: CAIAGGSLDTQYF.

The J gene is TRBJ2-1, the V gene TRBV5-8; TRBD2 matches at 8 bases. The CDR3 contains 16 residues. Germline V gene lookup returns CDR1 SGHTS and CDR2 YDEGEE. The junction had 8 bases not matched to a gene; V was cut back by 0 bases and J by 6 bases. The CDR3 DNA follows: TGTGCCAGCAGCTTGGTGCAGCGGGCGGGGGGCAATGAGCAGTTCTTC. Translated: CASSLVQRAGGNEQFF.

The chain links TRBV7-2 to TRBJ1-5; D ambiguous. CDR3 length: 15 residues. V gave up 3 bases and J gave up 0 bases, with 9 bases separating them. Germline CDR1 reads SGHTA; CDR2 reads FQGNSA. DNA of the CDR3: TGTGCCAGCAGCTTCGACATAAATAGCAATCAGCCCCAGCATTTT. Protein sequence: CASSFDINSNQPQHF.

The DNA for the CDR3 is TGCAGCGCACAGGTCGGGGGGACCTATGGCTACACCTTC. It codes for CSAQVGGTYGYTF. The genes are TRBV29-1 and TRBJ1-2, with D maybe TRBD1 (5 bases). The germline V gene has CDR1 SQVTM and CDR2 ANQGSEA. V shed 7 bases and J shed 4 bases, with 16 bases lying between them. The CDR3 extends over 13 amino acids.

V and J are TRBV5-4 and TRBJ2-6, with TRBD1 matching over 7 bases. Germline CDR1 and CDR2: SGHNT and YYREEE (reference sequence). The CDR3 contains 16 residues. The V and J ends lost 5 bases and 0 bases, in that order; junction bases with no gene match: 5. The CDR3 is CASRRGLRSGANVLTF. CDR3 bases: TGTGCCAGCAGAAGGGGGCTGCGCTCTGGGGCCAACGTCCTGACTTTC.

This clone appeared once. The chain couples TRBV4-3 to TRBJ1-2; D uncertain. Per the germline V gene, CDR1 is LGHNA and CDR2 is YSLEER. With 2 bases removed from V and 4 bases from J, the gap between germline ends came to 17 bases. The CDR3 consists of 16 residues. As DNA, the CDR3 is TGCGCCAGCAGCCAATACCAAGAAAAATGGCTCTATGGCTACACCTTC. Protein product: CASSQYQEKWLYGYTF.

Only one count was recorded for this clone. The J gene is TRBJ1-1, the V gene TRBV29-1, with D maybe TRBD1 (5 bases). V was shortened by 8 bases and J by 4 bases, with 17 bases between the two germline ends. Germline lookup yields CDR1 SQVTM and CDR2 ANQGSEA. This CDR3 spans 13 amino acids. The CDR3 DNA sequence: TGCAGCCCCCGAGCGCGGGGGGGCACTGAAGCTTTCTTT. This codes for CSPRARGGTEAFF.

The V gene is TRBV4-2, the J gene TRBJ2-3; 11 bases line up with TRBD2. V shed 4 bases and J 1 base; nucleotides not matched to a gene: 10. CDR3 size: 18 residues. Germline V gives CDR1 LGHNA, CDR2 YNFKEQ. CDR3 sequence (DNA): TGTGCCAGCAGCCGAGAGGGCTTACTAGCGGGGGGCACAGATACGCAGTATTTT. This gives the protein CASSREGLLAGGTDTQYF.